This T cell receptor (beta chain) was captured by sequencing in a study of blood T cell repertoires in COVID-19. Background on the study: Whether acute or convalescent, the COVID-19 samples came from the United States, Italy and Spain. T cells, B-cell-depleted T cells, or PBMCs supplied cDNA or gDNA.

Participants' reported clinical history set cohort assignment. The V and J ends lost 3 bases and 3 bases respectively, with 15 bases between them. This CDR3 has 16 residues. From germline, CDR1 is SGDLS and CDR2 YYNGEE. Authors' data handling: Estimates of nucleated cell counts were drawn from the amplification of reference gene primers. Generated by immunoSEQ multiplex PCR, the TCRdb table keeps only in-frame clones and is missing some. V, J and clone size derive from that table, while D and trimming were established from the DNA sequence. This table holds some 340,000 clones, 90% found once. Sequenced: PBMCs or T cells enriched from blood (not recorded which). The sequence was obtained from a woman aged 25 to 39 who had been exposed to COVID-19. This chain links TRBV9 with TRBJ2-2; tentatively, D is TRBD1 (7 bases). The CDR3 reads CASSAPGGWDTGELFF. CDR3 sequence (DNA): TGTGCCAGCAGCGCTCCAGGGGGGTGGGACACCGGGGAGCTGTTTTTT.